The rows below give T cell receptor beta chains drawn from one sample of a study of CD8 T cells in ankylosing spondylitis. Using its own MiXCR run on the 5' RACE reads, TCRdb lists one record per CDR3 protein. The repertoire holds 310,000 or so distinct CDR3 sequences, with around 19% as singletons. The material sequenced was blood, either unsorted or a sorted T cell fraction (not recorded which). The receptor source for this set is a male donor with ankylosing spondylitis or in good health (not recorded which). The conserved cysteine and the conserved F or W are not part of the CDR3 here. Rows give clone size only sometimes, using once, few, many, or a class for an expanded clone.

ASSFGQGELF TRBV12-3/TRBV12-4 NA
AISEGSHGYT TRBV10-3 NA
SVEGTGAYETQY TRBV29-1 NA
ASSLETGLAIYNEQF TRBV5-1 NA
ASSVGLTATNEKLF TRBV9 few
ASSPPGTQKSTDTQY TRBV7-8 NA
ASRNTVNTEAF TRBV7-3 NA
AWSAGGPGNEQF TRBV30 few
ASSLAVAGELF TRBV5-1 few
SVVGASGVSSGANVLT TRBV29-1 NA
SATGLAGYEQF TRBV20-1 NA
ASSPADSDTQY TRBV7-7 few
ASSLPRDSMNTEAF TRBV5-1 few
ASSQVRDRGNTEAF TRBV4-2 many
ASRDRGTNQPQH TRBV12-3/TRBV12-4 few
SARDYPEAF TRBV20-1 many
ASSSRTSASGYSGELF TRBV5-1 few
ASSQDQRGGTQY TRBV4-2 NA
ASSSEGYGYT TRBV27 many
ASSNVAGVRNQPQH TRBV21-1 few
ASSLTSEWTDTQY TRBV7-3 many
ASRPTGPNYGYT TRBV5-1 NA
ASSESLLLETTGELF TRBV10-1 once
ASSLDSRETQY TRBV12-3/TRBV12-4 many
ASSGSGSVGTGELF TRBV5-1 few
ASSYPGTGGPGELF TRBV6-5 many
SARPQPGQLVEKLF TRBV20-1 few
ASSGGLAGNTDTQY TRBV5-1 NA
ASSPGQHYNEQF TRBV28 few
ASSFFPGELF TRBV27 NA
ASSQATGTGNTIY TRBV3-1 NA
SVELGVEEIQY TRBV29-1 NA
SARAGLAGYTGELF TRBV20-1 many
ASSDQGTSNEKLF TRBV6-1 NA
ASREQGPPTDTQY TRBV2 NA
AINRPDSNGYT TRBV10-3 NA
SAAGTVSTDTQY TRBV20-1 many
ASSLTAGHGTGELF TRBV5-1 NA
ASSPPGSGTGGSGANVLT TRBV5-1 NA
ASSLSRGPYNEQF TRBV7-3 few
ASSQVLAGGQGFTDTQY TRBV3-1 NA
ASSRQGASTDTQY TRBV5-1 many
ASSLGTSEYNEQF TRBV5-1 NA
ASSKGTGDNQPQH TRBV5-1 many
ASSSGHMNTEAF TRBV6-5 NA
ASSPVFTGTGAF TRBV6-1 many
ASRRGSGGTDTQY TRBV28 NA
ASSDDGRGTDTQY TRBV10-1 NA